The clone carrying this T cell receptor beta chain was seen a few times. The data originate from a study of response to subunit inactivated influenza vaccine. TCRdb recomputed calls from the RT-PCR reads with MiXCR, one row per CDR3 protein. The sample holds some 540,000 distinct CDR3 sequences, roughly 23% seen once. Germline CDR1 reads SGHRS; CDR2 reads YFSETQ. The CDR3 is made up of 13 amino acids. Trimming removed 3 bases at V and 5 bases at J, with 8 bases between. The same data also went into a second study, on T cells expressing NK-cell markers. Per that study: TCR beta cDNA was generated via 5'RACE template switching incorporating UMIs. Underlying the TCR beta repertoires were sorted CD3+CD56+NKG2C+, CD3+CD56+NKG2C- and CD3+CD56-NKG2C+ T cells. Seven HCMV-seropositive donors and one seronegative donor made up the eight sequenced donors.

Sequencing was performed on CD4+ T cells sorted from PBMCs, taken approximately 13 days after vaccination. The chain is built from TRBV5-1 and TRBJ2-2, with D unclear. The receptor was derived from a man aged 45-65 years who received an inactivated influenza vaccine. The chain's CDR3 is CASSSSGTGELFF. CDR3 nucleotide sequence: TGCGCCAGCAGCTCCAGTGGAACCGGGGAGCTGTTTTTT.